The clone carrying this TCR beta chain was seen a single time. This entry is derived from a study of blood T cell repertoires in COVID-19. TCRdb's copy holds only in-frame clones and misses some; the assay was immunoSEQ multiplex PCR. The sample contains hundreds of thousands of clones, roughly 87% of which appear only once. Participant ages covered roughly 18 to 90 years across about two dozen US areas. The CDR3 loop spans 15 amino acids. Germline lookup yields CDR1 MNHEY and CDR2 SVGAGI. Trimming removed 10 bases at V and 1 base at J, with 16 bases between. This TCR came from a woman aged 18-29 years who had recovered from COVID-19. Specimen: PBMCs or T cells enriched from blood (not recorded which). The rearrangement uses TRBV6-5 and TRBJ2-2; the D gene is possibly TRBD1 (6 bases). In nucleotides, the CDR3 is TGTGCCACCCGGGCAGGGGCGGGGAACACCGGGGAGCTGTTTTTT. Protein sequence: CATRAGAGNTGELFF.